This entry lists 22 T cell receptor beta chains sequenced from one sample in a study of a mutant IDH1 vaccine in newly diagnosed glioma. Here immunoSEQ multiplex PCR was the method, and the copy in TCRdb shows in-frame clones only, minus some. The table lists 65,000 to 70,000 clones, around 83% of them singletons. Time point reported: baseline, week 1 (first vaccination visit). Treatment defined: pre-vaccination baseline after standard-of-care therapy. The specimen was peripheral blood mononuclear cells (PBMCs), collected from a glioma patient treated with radiotherapy, temozolomide or both. The receptors shown here come from a woman aged 18-35 years with glioma. Some clones in this sample may be carry-over from other donors' samples.

This chain connects TRBV2 to TRBJ1-2, with D possibly being TRBD1 (5 bases). CDR1 is SNHLY and CDR2 is FYNNEI in the germline V gene. V was pared by 3 bases and J by 8 bases, with 10 bases between. This CDR3 has 12 residues. This chain's CDR3 is CASSDAGRGYTF. CDR3 bases: TGTGCCAGCAGTGATGCAGGGCGCGGCTACACCTTC.

This chain joins TRBV20-1 and TRBJ1-1; the D gene is possibly TRBD1 (5 bases). The germline gives CDR1 DFQATT, CDR2 SNEGSKA (reference sequence). The CDR3 runs to 11 residues. Trimming removed 6 bases from V and 7 bases from J, with 12 bases in between. CDR3 protein: CSALGEGEAFF. The CDR3 DNA reads as TGCAGTGCCTTAGGGGAGGGTGAAGCTTTCTTT.

V usage is TRBV4-1 and J usage is TRBJ2-5; D unresolved. CDR1 and CDR2 from the germline V gene are MGHRA and YSYEKL. CDR3 length equals 14 residues. The V end was cut by 0 bases, the J end by 5 bases, with 10 bases between. This CDR3 is CASSQDGLRETQYF. DNA of the CDR3: TGCGCCAGCAGCCAAGATGGGCTCCGGGAGACCCAGTACTTC.

In DNA, the CDR3 is TGTGCCAGCAGTTCCCTAGGAGCTGAAGCTTTCTTT. Its protein product is CASSSLGAEAFF. V usage is TRBV27 and J usage is TRBJ1-1, with D hard to call. V was cut by 4 bases and J by 6 bases, with 9 bases left in between. The CDR3 is 12 residues long. Germline V gene lookup returns CDR1 MNHEY and CDR2 SMNVEV (reference sequence).

The rearrangement joins TRBV27 to TRBJ1-6, with 7 bases aligning to TRBD1. CDR1 is MNHEY and CDR2 is SMNVEV in the germline V gene (reference sequence). The CDR3 loop spans 16 amino acids. V gave up 7 bases and J gave up 6 bases; unmatched junction bases: 12. CDR3 DNA sequence: TGTGCCAGCACCAATTGGGAGGGGGCGAGTAATTCACCCCTCCACTTT. Translation: CASTNWEGASNSPLHF.

This clone was found a few times. The V and J genes are TRBV7-2 and TRBJ1-1, with D hard to call. The germline V and J ends were trimmed by 0 bases and 8 bases, with 4 bases remaining between them. Germline CDR1 reads SGHTA; CDR2 reads FQGNSA. This CDR3 contains 11 residues. The CDR3 nucleotides read TGTGCCAGCAGCTTAGCCCTCGAAGCTTTCTTT. It is translated as CASSLALEAFF. Full variable domain (outside the CDR3, taken from reference TRBV7-2 and TRBJ1-1): GAGVSQSPSNKVTEKGKDVELRCDPISGHTALYWYRQSLGQGLEFLIYFQGNSAPDKSGLPSDRFSAERTGGSVSTLTIQRTQQEDSAVYLCASSLALEAFFGQGTRLTVV.

V usage is TRBV7-9 and J usage is TRBJ1-2; 10 positions match TRBD1. The CDR3 extends over 13 amino acids. Germline CDR1 and CDR2: SEHNR and FQNEAQ (reference sequence). V was pared by 6 bases and J by 8 bases, with 6 bases of the junction left unmatched. The CDR3 region is CASRAGQGSGYTF. CDR3 DNA sequence: TGTGCCAGCAGAGCGGGACAGGGGAGCGGCTACACCTTC.

V gene TRBV5-5 combines with J gene TRBJ2-7, with D possibly matching TRBD2 (6 bases). V lost 2 bases and J lost 6, with 18 bases in between. The V gene's germline CDR1 is SGHKS and CDR2 YYEKEE (reference sequence). This CDR3 contains 15 residues. CDR3 sequence (DNA): TGTGCCAGCAGCTTCGGGAGTTCGGGCTCGGCCGAGCAGTACTTC. Protein sequence: CASSFGSSGSAEQYF.

V is TRBV5-1 and J is TRBJ2-1, with TRBD2 as a possible D gene (6 bases). V was shortened by 7 bases and J by 6 bases, with 26 bases between the two germline ends. This CDR3 region has 17 residues. The V gene's germline CDR1 is SGHRS and CDR2 YFSETQ. CDR3 DNA: TGCGCCAGCCTCCCGGGACTCTCATTACTGGGTGGCAATGAGCAGTTCTTC. This gives the protein CASLPGLSLLGGNEQFF.

This chain joins TRBV7-6 and TRBJ2-3, with unresolved D. The V end was cut by 1 base, the J end by 5 bases, with 13 bases between. The CDR3 is made up of 15 amino acids. CDR1 SGHVS and CDR2 FNYEAQ come from the germline V gene. Here the CDR3 reads CASSLGDSNQDTQYF. CDR3 nucleotides: TGTGCCAGCAGCTTAGGAGATAGCAACCAAGATACGCAGTATTTT.

This chain joins TRBV6-5 and TRBJ1-6; 8 bases line up with TRBD1. CDR3 length: 15 residues. The trim removed 7 bases at V and 13 bases at J, leaving 15 bases unmatched. Germline V gives CDR1 MNHEY, CDR2 SVGAGI. Written as DNA, the CDR3 is TGTGCCAGCACCCCCGGACAGGGCCGTTTAACCCCCCTCCACTTT. Translated: CASTPGQGRLTPLHF.

J is TRBJ1-2 and V is TRBV6-5, with D hard to call. CDR1 is MNHEY and CDR2 is SVGAGI in the germline V gene. CDR3 size: 13 residues. Trimming stripped 5 bases from V and 5 bases from J, with 12 bases between. The CDR3: CASSPYVQYGYTF. The CDR3 DNA reads as TGTGCCAGCAGTCCGTATGTCCAGTATGGCTACACCTTC.

A single count supports this clone. The chain employs TRBV19 and TRBJ2-7, with D perhaps matching TRBD2 (5 bases). The CDR3 has 16 residues. Germline CDR1 is LNHDA and CDR2 is SQIVND (reference sequence). Between the trimmed V and J ends, which lost 2 bases and 2 bases, there was a span of 16 bases. Here the CDR3 reads CASSIRAGRRPYEQYF. DNA for the CDR3: TGTGCCAGTAGTATAAGGGCGGGCAGGCGGCCCTACGAGCAGTACTTC.

The chain employs TRBV6-5 and TRBJ1-2; TRBD1 matches 8 bases. Germline loops: CDR1 MNHEY, CDR2 SVGAGI. This CDR3 has 14 amino acids. The junction had 6 bases not matched to a gene; V was cut back by 0 bases and J by 9 bases. CDR3 nucleotides: TGTGCCAGCAGTTACTCCGGGGGACAGGAAAGCTACACCTTC. Protein product: CASSYSGGQESYTF.

This clone was seen a handful of times. The V gene is TRBV7-9, the J gene TRBJ1-5; D remains ambiguous. The germline CDR1 and CDR2 sequences are SEHNR and FQNEAQ (reference sequence). The CDR3 sequence is 12 residues long. The V end was cut by 8 bases, the J end by 5 bases, with 10 bases between. The CDR3 coding sequence is TGTGCCAGCGGATGGGGAGATCAGCCCCAGCATTTT. Translation: CASGWGDQPQHF.

Only a few counts were recorded for this clone. V gene TRBV19 combines with J gene TRBJ1-5, with a possible D match to TRBD1 (6 bases). This CDR3 region has 15 residues. The V and J ends lost 5 bases and 3 bases respectively, with 14 bases between them. The germline gives CDR1 LNHDA, CDR2 SQIVND (reference sequence). In DNA form, the CDR3 reads TGTGCCAGTAGTCCCCTGGGGGGGCCCAATCAGCCCCAGCATTTT. It is translated as CASSPLGGPNQPQHF.

This clone is termed large. The rearrangement joins TRBV15 to TRBJ1-2, with D possibly TRBD1 on 5 matching bases. Trimming removed 0 bases from V and 0 bases from J, with 11 bases in between. CDR1 is LNHNV, CDR2 YYDKDF, per germline (reference sequence). The CDR3 has 16 amino acids. The chain's CDR3 is CATSRDRQSTNYGYTF. In DNA form, the CDR3 reads TGTGCCACCAGCAGAGACCGACAGTCTACTAACTATGGCTACACCTTC. The full variable domain, its missing parts supplied by reference TRBV15 and TRBJ1-2, is DAMVIQNPRYQVTQFGKPVTLSCSQTLNHNVMYWYQQKSSQAPKLLFHYYDKDFNNEADTPDNFQSRRPNTSFCFLDIRSPGLGDTAMYLCATSRDRQSTNYGYTFGSGTRLTVV.

This chain links TRBV7-3 with TRBJ2-7, with D tentatively TRBD1 (5 bases). V dropped 0 bases and J dropped 6 bases, with 9 bases sitting between them. The CDR3 runs 13 residues. Germline lookup yields CDR1 SGHTA and CDR2 FQGTGA. Written as DNA, the CDR3 is TGTGCCAGCAGCTTAACAAGCGACAGCGAGCAGTACTTC. Its translation is CASSLTSDSEQYF.

The chain employs TRBV5-4 and TRBJ2-7; D is possibly TRBD1 (5 bases). There are 13 residues in the CDR3. Trimming took 7 bases from V and 3 from J, leaving 14 bases between them. Germline V gives CDR1 SGHNT, CDR2 YYREEE (reference sequence). This CDR3 is CASQGPAGYEQYF. Here the CDR3 DNA reads TGTGCCAGCCAGGGTCCGGCCGGCTACGAGCAGTACTTC.

The CDR3 region is CASSPTGASISPLHF. CDR3 DNA: TGTGCCAGCAGTCCGACAGGGGCGTCGATTTCACCCCTCCACTTT. The rearrangement joins TRBV6-6 to TRBJ1-6; 8 nucleotides match TRBD1. This CDR3 comprises 15 residues. With 5 bases clipped from V and 9 bases from J, the junction kept 9 bases outside the gene matches. CDR1 is MNHNY, CDR2 SVGAGI, per germline (reference sequence).

The V call is TRBV4-1, the J call TRBJ2-7, with D unresolved. The germline V and J ends were trimmed by 1 base and 0 bases, with 16 bases remaining between them. The CDR3 loop spans 17 amino acids. The V gene's germline CDR1 is MGHRA and CDR2 YSYEKL. CDR3 bases: TGCGCCAGCAGCCAAGGACCCTCGGGTCCCAGCTCCTACGAGCAGTACTTC. Residues: CASSQGPSGPSSYEQYF.

The chain's CDR3 is CASSVRAGNEQFF. CDR3 coding DNA: TGTGCCAGCAGTGTGCGAGCGGGCAATGAGCAGTTCTTC. V gene TRBV25-1 combines with J gene TRBJ2-1, with D possibly being TRBD2 (6 bases). This CDR3 has 13 amino acids. V gave up 4 bases and J gave up 6 bases, with 10 bases separating them. Germline V gives CDR1 MGHDK, CDR2 SYGVNS.